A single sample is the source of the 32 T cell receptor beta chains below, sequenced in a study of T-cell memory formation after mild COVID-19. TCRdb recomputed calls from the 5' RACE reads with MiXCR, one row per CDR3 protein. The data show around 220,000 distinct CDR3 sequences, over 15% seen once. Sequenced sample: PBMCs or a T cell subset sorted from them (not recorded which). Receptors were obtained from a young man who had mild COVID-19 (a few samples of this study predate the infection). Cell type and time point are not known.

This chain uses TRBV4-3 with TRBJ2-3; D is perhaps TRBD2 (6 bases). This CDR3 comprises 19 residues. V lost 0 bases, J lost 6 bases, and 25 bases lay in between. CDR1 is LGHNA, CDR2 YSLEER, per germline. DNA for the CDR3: TGCGCCAGCAGCCAAGATCTTTCCTTGCACGGGGGACCGGGGGATACGCAGTATTTT. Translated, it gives CASSQDLSLHGGPGDTQYF.

The CDR3 spells CASTNRAGETQYF. DNA of the CDR3: TGTGCCAGCACGAACAGGGCGGGAGAGACCCAGTACTTC. The chain joins TRBV25-1 to TRBJ2-5, with a tentative D call TRBD1 (6 bases). The CDR3 has 13 residues. V lost 7 bases and J lost 4, with 13 bases in between. Germline V CDR1 and CDR2: MGHDK, SYGVNS. The whole variable domain, remainder taken from reference TRBV25-1 and TRBJ2-5, is EADIYQTPRYLVIGTGKKITLECSQTMGHDKMYWYQQDPGMELHLIHYSYGVNSTEKGDLSSESTVSRIRTEHFPLTLESARPSHTSQYLCASTNRAGETQYFGPGTRLLVL.

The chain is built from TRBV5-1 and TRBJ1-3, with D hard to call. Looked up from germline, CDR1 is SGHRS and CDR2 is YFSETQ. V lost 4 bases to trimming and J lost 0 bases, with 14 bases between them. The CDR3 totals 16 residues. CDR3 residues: CASSPATPSSGNTIYF. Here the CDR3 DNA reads TGCGCCAGCAGCCCCGCGACGCCTAGCTCTGGAAACACCATATATTTT. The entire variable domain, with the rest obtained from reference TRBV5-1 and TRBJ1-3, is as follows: KAGVTQTPRYLIKTRGQQVTLSCSPISGHRSVSWYQQTPGQGLQFLFEYFSETQRNKGNFPGRFSGRQFSNSRSEMNVSTLELGDSALYLCASSPATPSSGNTIYFGEGSWLTVV.

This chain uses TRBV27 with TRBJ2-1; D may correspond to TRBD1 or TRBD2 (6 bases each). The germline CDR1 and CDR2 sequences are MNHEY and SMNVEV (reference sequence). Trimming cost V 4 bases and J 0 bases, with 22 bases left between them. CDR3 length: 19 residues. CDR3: CASSSGWGLGSSSYNEQFF. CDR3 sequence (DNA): TGTGCCAGCAGTTCCGGGTGGGGGCTCGGGAGTAGCTCCTACAATGAGCAGTTCTTC.

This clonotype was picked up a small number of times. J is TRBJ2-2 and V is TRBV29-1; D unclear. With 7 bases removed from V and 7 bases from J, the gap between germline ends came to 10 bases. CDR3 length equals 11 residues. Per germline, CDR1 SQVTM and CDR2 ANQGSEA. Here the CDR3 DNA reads TGCAGCGGATCCAAGTACGGGGAGCTGTTTTTT. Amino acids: CSGSKYGELFF.

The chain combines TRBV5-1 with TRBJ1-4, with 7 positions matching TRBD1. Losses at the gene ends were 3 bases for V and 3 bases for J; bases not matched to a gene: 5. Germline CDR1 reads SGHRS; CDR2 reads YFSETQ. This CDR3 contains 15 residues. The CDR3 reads CASSWGTAANEKLFF. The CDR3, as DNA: TGCGCCAGCAGCTGGGGGACAGCAGCTAATGAAAAACTGTTTTTT.

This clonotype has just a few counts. CDR3 nucleotides: TGTGCCAGCAGTTTATCGAAGGACAGGCCGTATGGCTACACCTTC. The encoded protein is CASSLSKDRPYGYTF. The rearrangement uses TRBV27 and TRBJ1-2, with 7 nucleotides matching TRBD1. There are 15 residues in the CDR3. Germline values: CDR1 MNHEY, CDR2 SMNVEV (reference sequence). V lost 0 bases and J lost 5; bases outside the gene matches: 6.

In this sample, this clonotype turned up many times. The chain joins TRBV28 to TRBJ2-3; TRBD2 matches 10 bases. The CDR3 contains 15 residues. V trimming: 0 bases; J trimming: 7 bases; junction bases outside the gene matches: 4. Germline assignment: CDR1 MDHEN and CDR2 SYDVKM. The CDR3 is CASSLWASGGYTQYF. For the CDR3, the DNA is TGTGCCAGCAGTTTATGGGCTAGCGGGGGCTATACGCAGTATTTT.

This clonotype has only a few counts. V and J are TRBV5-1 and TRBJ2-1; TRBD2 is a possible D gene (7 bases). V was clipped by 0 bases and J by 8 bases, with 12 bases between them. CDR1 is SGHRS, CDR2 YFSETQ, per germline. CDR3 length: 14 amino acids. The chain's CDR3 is CASSLAQGGDEQFF. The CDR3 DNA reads TGCGCCAGCAGCTTGGCACAGGGAGGGGATGAGCAGTTCTTC.

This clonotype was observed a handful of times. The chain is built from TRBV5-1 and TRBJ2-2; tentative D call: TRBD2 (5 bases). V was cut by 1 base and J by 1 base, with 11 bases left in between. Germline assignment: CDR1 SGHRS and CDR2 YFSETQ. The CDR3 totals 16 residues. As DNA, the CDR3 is TGCGCCAGCAGCTTGAGTGGACTCCTGAACACCGGGGAGCTGTTTTTT. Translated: CASSLSGLLNTGELFF.

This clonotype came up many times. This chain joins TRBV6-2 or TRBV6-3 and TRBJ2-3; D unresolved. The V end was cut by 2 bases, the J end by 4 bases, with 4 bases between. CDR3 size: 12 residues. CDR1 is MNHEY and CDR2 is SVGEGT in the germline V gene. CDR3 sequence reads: CASSYRSDTQYF. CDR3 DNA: TGTGCCAGCAGTTACCGGTCAGATACGCAGTATTTT.

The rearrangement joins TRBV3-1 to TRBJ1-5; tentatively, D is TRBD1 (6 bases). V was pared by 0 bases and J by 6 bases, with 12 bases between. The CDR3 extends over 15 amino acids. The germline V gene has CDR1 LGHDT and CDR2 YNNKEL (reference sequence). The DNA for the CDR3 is TGTGCCAGCAGCCAAGATTTATCGGGGGCTCAGCCCCAGCATTTT. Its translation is CASSQDLSGAQPQHF.

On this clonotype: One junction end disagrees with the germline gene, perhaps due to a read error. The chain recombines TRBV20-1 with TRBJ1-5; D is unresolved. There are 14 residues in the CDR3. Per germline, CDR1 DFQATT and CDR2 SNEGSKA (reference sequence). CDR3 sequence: CSAPNPYSNQPQHF. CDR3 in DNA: TGCAGTGCTCCAAATCCCTATAGCAATCAGCCACAGCATTTT.

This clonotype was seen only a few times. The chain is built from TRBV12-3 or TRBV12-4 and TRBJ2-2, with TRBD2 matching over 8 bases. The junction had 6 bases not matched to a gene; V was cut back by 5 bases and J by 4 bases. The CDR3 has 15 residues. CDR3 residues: CASSPGTSITGELFF. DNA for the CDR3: TGTGCCAGCAGTCCCGGGACTAGTATCACCGGGGAGCTGTTTTTT.

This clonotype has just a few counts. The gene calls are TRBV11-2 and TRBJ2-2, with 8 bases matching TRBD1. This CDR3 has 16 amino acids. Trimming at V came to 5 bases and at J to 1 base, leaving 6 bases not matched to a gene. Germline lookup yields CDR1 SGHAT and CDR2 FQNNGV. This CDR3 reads CASSAQGALNTGELFF. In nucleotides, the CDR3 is TGTGCCAGCAGCGCCCAGGGGGCCTTGAACACCGGGGAGCTGTTTTTT.

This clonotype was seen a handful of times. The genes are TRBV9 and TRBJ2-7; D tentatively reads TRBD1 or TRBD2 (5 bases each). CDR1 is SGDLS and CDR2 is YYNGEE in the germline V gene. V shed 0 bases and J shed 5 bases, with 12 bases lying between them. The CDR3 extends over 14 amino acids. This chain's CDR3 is CASSVAGADNEQYF. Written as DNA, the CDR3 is TGTGCCAGCAGCGTAGCCGGGGCGGACAACGAGCAGTACTTC.

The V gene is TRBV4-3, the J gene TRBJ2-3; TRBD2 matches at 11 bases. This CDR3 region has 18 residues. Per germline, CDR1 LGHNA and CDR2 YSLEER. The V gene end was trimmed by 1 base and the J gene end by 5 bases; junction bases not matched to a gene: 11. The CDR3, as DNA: TGCGCCAGCAGCCAAGGTGGTGGGCTAGCGGGGGGAGTAGATACGCAGTATTTT. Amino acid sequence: CASSQGGGLAGGVDTQYF.

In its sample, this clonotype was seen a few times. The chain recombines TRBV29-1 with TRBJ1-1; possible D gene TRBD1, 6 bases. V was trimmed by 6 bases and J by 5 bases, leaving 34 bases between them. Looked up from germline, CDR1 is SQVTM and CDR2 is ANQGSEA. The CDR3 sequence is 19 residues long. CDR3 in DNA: TGCAGCGTGGACGAGGGGGTCCGTGGAACGGATGGAGCTTGGACTGAAGCTTTCTTT. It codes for CSVDEGVRGTDGAWTEAFF.

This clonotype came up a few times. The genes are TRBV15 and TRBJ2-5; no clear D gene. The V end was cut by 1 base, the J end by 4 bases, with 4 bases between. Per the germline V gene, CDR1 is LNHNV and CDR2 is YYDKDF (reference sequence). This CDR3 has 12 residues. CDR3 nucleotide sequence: TGTGCCACCAGCAGAGCTGGAGAGACCCAGTACTTC. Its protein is CATSRAGETQYF.

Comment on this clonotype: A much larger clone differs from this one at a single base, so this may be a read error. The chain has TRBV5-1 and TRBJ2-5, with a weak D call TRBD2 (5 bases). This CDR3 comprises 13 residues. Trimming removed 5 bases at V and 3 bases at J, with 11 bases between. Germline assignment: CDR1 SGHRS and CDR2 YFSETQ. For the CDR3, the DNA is TGCGCCAGCAGACAAGGACTGGAAGAGACCCAGTACTTC. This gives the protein CASRQGLEETQYF.

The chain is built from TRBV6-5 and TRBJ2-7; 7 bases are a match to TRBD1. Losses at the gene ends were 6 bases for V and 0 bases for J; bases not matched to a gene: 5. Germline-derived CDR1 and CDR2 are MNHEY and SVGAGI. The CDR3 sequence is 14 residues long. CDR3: CASRSGQSSYEQYF. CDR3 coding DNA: TGTGCCAGCAGGTCGGGACAGAGCTCCTACGAGCAGTACTTC.

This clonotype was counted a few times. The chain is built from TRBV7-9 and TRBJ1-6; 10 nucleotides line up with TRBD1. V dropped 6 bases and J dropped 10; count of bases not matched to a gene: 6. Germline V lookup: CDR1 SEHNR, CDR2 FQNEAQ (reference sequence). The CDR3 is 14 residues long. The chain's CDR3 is CASRTGTGASPLHF. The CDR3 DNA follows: TGTGCCAGCAGGACCGGGACAGGGGCCTCACCCCTCCACTTT.

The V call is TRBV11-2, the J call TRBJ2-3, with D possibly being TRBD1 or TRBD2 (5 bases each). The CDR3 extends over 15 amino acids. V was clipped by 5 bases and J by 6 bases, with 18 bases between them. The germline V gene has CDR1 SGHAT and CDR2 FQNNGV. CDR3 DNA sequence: TGTGCCAGCAGCAGAGACGGGACCCGAGGGGATACGCAGTATTTT. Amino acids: CASSRDGTRGDTQYF.

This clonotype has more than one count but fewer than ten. CDR3 region: CASSQTGQGLLGYTF. The DNA of the CDR3 is TGCGCCAGCAGCCAAACGGGACAGGGCCTGCTTGGCTACACCTTC. The gene calls are TRBV4-3 and TRBJ1-2; 9 bases match TRBD1. The CDR3 covers 15 residues. J was trimmed by 7 bases and V by 2 bases; bases with no gene match: 8. The germline V gene encodes CDR1 LGHNA and CDR2 YSLEER.

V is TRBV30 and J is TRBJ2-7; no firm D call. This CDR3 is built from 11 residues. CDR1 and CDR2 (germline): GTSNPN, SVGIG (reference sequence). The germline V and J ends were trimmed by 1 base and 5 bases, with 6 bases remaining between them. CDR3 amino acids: CAWSALHEQYF. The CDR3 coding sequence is TGTGCCTGGAGTGCCCTCCACGAGCAGTACTTC.

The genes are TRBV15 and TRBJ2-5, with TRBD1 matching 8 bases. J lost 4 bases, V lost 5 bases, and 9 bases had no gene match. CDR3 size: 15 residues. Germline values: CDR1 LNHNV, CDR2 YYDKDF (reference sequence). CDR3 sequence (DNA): TGTGCCACCAGCGGCGGACAGGGACGAGGAGAGACCCAGTACTTC. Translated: CATSGGQGRGETQYF. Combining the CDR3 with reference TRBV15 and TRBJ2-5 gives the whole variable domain DAMVIQNPRYQVTQFGKPVTLSCSQTLNHNVMYWYQQKSSQAPKLLFHYYDKDFNNEADTPDNFQSRRPNTSFCFLDIRSPGLGDTAMYLCATSGGQGRGETQYFGPGTRLLVL.

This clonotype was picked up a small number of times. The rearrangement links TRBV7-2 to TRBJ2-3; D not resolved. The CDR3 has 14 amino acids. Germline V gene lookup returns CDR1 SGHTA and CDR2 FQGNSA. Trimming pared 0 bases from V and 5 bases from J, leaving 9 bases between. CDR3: CASSLAARGDTQYF. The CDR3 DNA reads TGTGCCAGCAGCTTAGCGGCACGTGGAGATACGCAGTATTTT.

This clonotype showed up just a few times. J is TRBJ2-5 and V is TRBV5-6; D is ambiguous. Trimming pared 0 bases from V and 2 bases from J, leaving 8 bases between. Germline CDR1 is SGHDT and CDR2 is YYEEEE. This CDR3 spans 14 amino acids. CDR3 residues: CASSLDWVQETQYF. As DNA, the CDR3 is TGTGCCAGCAGCTTGGACTGGGTTCAAGAGACCCAGTACTTC.

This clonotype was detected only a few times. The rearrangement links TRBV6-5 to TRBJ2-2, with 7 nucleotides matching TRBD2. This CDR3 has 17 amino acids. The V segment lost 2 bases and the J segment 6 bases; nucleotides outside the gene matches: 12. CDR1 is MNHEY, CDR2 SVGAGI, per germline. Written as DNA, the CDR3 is TGTGCCAGCAGTTACGGGGCGGCGGCGCGGGGGTCCGGGGAGCTGTTTTTT. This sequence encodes CASSYGAAARGSGELFF.

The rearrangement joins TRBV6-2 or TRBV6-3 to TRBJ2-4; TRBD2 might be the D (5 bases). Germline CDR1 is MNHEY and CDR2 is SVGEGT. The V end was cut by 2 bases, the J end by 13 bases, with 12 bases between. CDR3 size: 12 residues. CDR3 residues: CASSYAGGGQYF. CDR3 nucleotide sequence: TGTGCCAGCAGTTACGCTGGTGGCGGGCAGTACTTC.

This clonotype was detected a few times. CDR3 nucleotide sequence: TGCGCCAGCAGCTTGGGGTTCGGGACAGGGGGCTGGAATGAGCAGTTCTTC. It encodes CASSLGFGTGGWNEQFF. This rearrangement joins TRBV5-1 to TRBJ2-1; 12 bases line up with TRBD1. The CDR3 spans 17 residues. CDR1 and CDR2 from the germline V gene are SGHRS and YFSETQ. V shed 0 bases, J shed 7 bases, and the junction held 8 bases outside the gene matches.

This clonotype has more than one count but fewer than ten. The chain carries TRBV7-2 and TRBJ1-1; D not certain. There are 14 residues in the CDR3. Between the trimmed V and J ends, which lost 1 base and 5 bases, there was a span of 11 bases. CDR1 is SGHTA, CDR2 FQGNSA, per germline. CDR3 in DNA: TGTGCCAGCAGCTTAGAAGGTCACGGTACTGAAGCTTTCTTT. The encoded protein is CASSLEGHGTEAFF. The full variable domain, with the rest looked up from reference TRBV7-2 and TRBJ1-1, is GAGVSQSPSNKVTEKGKDVELRCDPISGHTALYWYRQSLGQGLEFLIYFQGNSAPDKSGLPSDRFSAERTGGSVSTLTIQRTQQEDSAVYLCASSLEGHGTEAFFGQGTRLTVV.